The TCR beta chain described here comes from a study of T cell responses to AZD1222 COVID-19 vaccine. As for this clone: Its antigen is currently unknown.

This CDR3 contains 13 residues. Germline CDR1 is MDHEN and CDR2 is SYDVKM. The ends lost 3 bases at V and 6 bases at J; junction bases unmatched: 2. Using immunoSEQ multiplex PCR, the repertoire was profiled, and TCRdb retains in-frame clones only, with some absent. The profile shows 130,000 to 150,000 clones, 75% to 90% of them singletons. Findings and caveats of the study: White British people made up most donors, females outnumbered males, and clonal diversity was possibly underestimated.

Sequenced here: peripheral blood, sampled on day 0 of AZD1222 vaccination. This receptor was obtained from an adult in good health. The V and J genes are TRBV28 and TRBJ2-7; 10 bases fit TRBD1. The CDR3, as DNA: TGTGCCAGCAGTTTCGGGACAGGGGTCGAGCAGTACTTC. Protein: CASSFGTGVEQYF.